A selection of T cell receptor beta chains follows, all from one sample in a study of T cell repertoires in cytomegalovirus infection. MiXCR, run by TCRdb on the reads, gives a single entry per CDR3 protein. The data contain 250,000 or so distinct CDR3 sequences, about 12% of them singletons. Sequenced input: PBMCs. Receptors were obtained from a human donor in good health (CMV status not recorded). Some clones in this sample may be carry-over from other donors' samples. CDR3s include the opening cysteine and the closing phenylalanine or tryptophan. D genes are given only for firm matches. Clone size is stated in some rows and not others, as once, few, many or a class when expanded.

d_gene: TRBD1; j_gene: TRBJ2-1; v_gene: TRBV24-1; abundance: many; CDR3nt: TGTGCCACCAGTGACACCGGCCCGGGACAGACTTGGTATGAGCAGTTCTTC; CDR3aa: CATSDTGPGQTWYEQFF
d_gene: TRBD1; j_gene: TRBJ1-5; v_gene: TRBV3-1; abundance: few; CDR3nt: TGTGCCAGCAGCCAAGGAGGGGGCCAGGGTGGCAATCAGCCCCAGCATTTT; CDR3aa: CASSQGGGQGGNQPQHF
d_gene: -; j_gene: TRBJ2-1; v_gene: TRBV4-2; abundance: few; CDR3nt: TGTGCCAGCAGCCAAGATGAAGCGAATGAGCAGTTCTTC; CDR3aa: CASSQDEANEQFF
d_gene: -; j_gene: TRBJ1-1; v_gene: TRBV7-9; abundance: many; CDR3nt: TGTGCCAGCAGCCTAAACAGTCCCCAGGCTTTCTTT; CDR3aa: CASSLNSPQAFF
d_gene: TRBD2; j_gene: TRBJ2-7; v_gene: TRBV7-2; abundance: many; CDR3nt: TGTGCCAGCAGCTTAACCATGTTCTTTAGCGGGGCTCTCTACGAGCAGTACTTC; CDR3aa: CASSLTMFFSGALYEQYF
d_gene: TRBD1; j_gene: TRBJ1-5; v_gene: TRBV20-1; abundance: few; CDR3nt: TGCAGTGCTGGGCAGTCACAGGGGAGGCGGCAGCCCCAGCATTTT; CDR3aa: CSAGQSQGRRQPQHF
d_gene: -; j_gene: TRBJ2-1; v_gene: TRBV2; abundance: few; CDR3nt: TGTGCCAGCAGTCTCTCCGGGATTAACAATGAGCAGTTCTTC; CDR3aa: CASSLSGINNEQFF
d_gene: TRBD1; j_gene: TRBJ1-1; v_gene: TRBV7-6; abundance: many; CDR3nt: TGTGCCAGCAGCTCAACAGGGGGCCCGTCGACTGAAGCTTTCTTT; CDR3aa: CASSSTGGPSTEAFF
d_gene: TRBD1; j_gene: TRBJ2-1; v_gene: TRBV3-1; abundance: -; CDR3nt: TGTGCCAGCAGTCGGGACAGAACATTCCCTCGGGAGCAGTTCTTC; CDR3aa: CASSRDRTFPREQFF
d_gene: -; j_gene: TRBJ2-1; v_gene: TRBV3-1; abundance: -; CDR3nt: TGTGCCAGCAGCCATAGCGGAAGCTCCTACAATGAGCAGTTCTTC; CDR3aa: CASSHSGSSYNEQFF
d_gene: TRBD2; j_gene: TRBJ2-7; v_gene: TRBV7-2; abundance: many; CDR3nt: TGTGCCAGCAGCCTTAGTTGGGCTAGCGGACCCTCCTACGAGCAGTACTTC; CDR3aa: CASSLSWASGPSYEQYF
d_gene: TRBD2; j_gene: TRBJ2-3; v_gene: TRBV7-2; abundance: many; CDR3nt: TGTGCCAGCAGCTTACAAACTAGCGGATTGTTCACAGATACGCAGTATTTT; CDR3aa: CASSLQTSGLFTDTQYF
d_gene: -; j_gene: TRBJ2-7; v_gene: TRBV28; abundance: -; CDR3nt: TGTGCCAGCAGTTTGCAGGGCAGCCATAACTCCTACGAGCAGTACTTC; CDR3aa: CASSLQGSHNSYEQYF
d_gene: -; j_gene: TRBJ2-3; v_gene: TRBV15; abundance: -; CDR3nt: TGTGCCACCAGCAGAGATATTAGCACAGATACGCAGTATTTT; CDR3aa: CATSRDISTDTQYF
d_gene: TRBD1; j_gene: TRBJ1-1; v_gene: TRBV5-4; abundance: few; CDR3nt: TGTGCCAGCAGCTTGGGCAGGGGGCTAACTGAAGCTTTCTTT; CDR3aa: CASSLGRGLTEAFF
d_gene: TRBD1; j_gene: TRBJ1-6; v_gene: TRBV5-1; abundance: -; CDR3nt: TGCGCCAGCAAATTATCAACGGGGACAGGGGGTTCACCCCTCCACTTT; CDR3aa: CASKLSTGTGGSPLHF
d_gene: -; j_gene: TRBJ2-5; v_gene: TRBV29-1; abundance: many; CDR3nt: TGCAGCGTCACAGACAGGACGCCCGCCAAGACCCAGTACTTC; CDR3aa: CSVTDRTPAKTQYF
d_gene: -; j_gene: TRBJ1-2; v_gene: TRBV5-1; abundance: few; CDR3nt: TGCGCCAGCAGCCCTGGCTCTAATTACTATGGCTACACCTTC; CDR3aa: CASSPGSNYYGYTF
d_gene: -; j_gene: TRBJ1-1; v_gene: TRBV20-1; abundance: -; CDR3nt: TGCAGTGCTGGTCCTCAGGGTCGGTTTGGTGAAGCTTTCTTT; CDR3aa: CSAGPQGRFGEAFF
d_gene: TRBD2; j_gene: TRBJ2-3; v_gene: TRBV7-3; abundance: many; CDR3nt: TGTGCCAGCAGCAACCGGGGCAGCGGGGGGGCCGCTCAGTATTTT; CDR3aa: CASSNRGSGGAAQYF
d_gene: -; j_gene: TRBJ2-7; v_gene: TRBV7-9; abundance: many; CDR3nt: TGTGCCAGCAGCCGGGGTATCGACGAGCAGTACTTC; CDR3aa: CASSRGIDEQYF
d_gene: TRBD2; j_gene: TRBJ2-1; v_gene: TRBV11-1; abundance: many; CDR3nt: TGTGCCAGCAGCTATGTTAGGACTAGCGGGGGCGGGAGGGTTCGCAATGAGCAGTTCTTC; CDR3aa: CASSYVRTSGGGRVRNEQFF
d_gene: TRBD2; j_gene: TRBJ2-5; v_gene: TRBV6-5; abundance: few; CDR3nt: TGTGCCAGCAGTGCCTCCGGGACGGGGGGGACCCAGTACTTC; CDR3aa: CASSASGTGGTQYF
d_gene: -; j_gene: TRBJ1-2; v_gene: TRBV20-1; abundance: many; CDR3nt: TGCAGTGCTCAGGGAGACGTGTTGGGTGGCTACACCTTC; CDR3aa: CSAQGDVLGGYTF
d_gene: TRBD1; j_gene: TRBJ2-3; v_gene: TRBV7-9; abundance: many; CDR3nt: TGTGCCAGCAGCCCGGGACAGTTTAGCACAGATACGCAGTATTTT; CDR3aa: CASSPGQFSTDTQYF
d_gene: -; j_gene: TRBJ1-1; v_gene: TRBV19; abundance: once; CDR3nt: TGTGCCAGTAGTCCCCGACAGCCACCGAACACTGAAGCTTTCTTT; CDR3aa: CASSPRQPPNTEAFF
d_gene: -; j_gene: TRBJ2-1; v_gene: TRBV6-6; abundance: few; CDR3nt: TGTGCCAGCAGTTACGAAGCTGATCTCAATGAGCAGTTCTTC; CDR3aa: CASSYEADLNEQFF
d_gene: -; j_gene: TRBJ2-3; v_gene: TRBV7-2; abundance: many; CDR3nt: TGTGCCAGCAGCTTTTCCTCATACGGAACAGATACGCAGTATTTT; CDR3aa: CASSFSSYGTDTQYF